Listed below are T cell receptor beta chains from one sample, sequenced in a study of blood T cells in healthy people across ages. MiXCR, run by TCRdb on the 5' RACE reads, gives a single entry per CDR3 protein. Of 800,000 to 1,300,000 distinct CDR3 sequences detected, approximately 26% appear once; the ten largest clones hold less than 0.85%. In addition, the sample was reused for a study of T cells of mothers and their children.

The sample consisted of blood. These receptor sequences come from a girl aged 2-15 years in good health. CDR3s include the opening cysteine and the closing phenylalanine or tryptophan. The order of the fields is D gene, clone size, V gene, J gene, CDR3 protein, CDR3 DNA. The D gene is left open where the match is weak. Clone size is shown for a subset of rows, as once, few, many or a class of expanded clone.

D: NA
size: NA
V: TRBV29-1
J: TRBJ2-3
CDR3: CSARGLLTDTQYF
DNA: TGCAGCGCAAGGGGACTTCTCACAGATACGCAGTATTTT

D: NA
size: NA
V: TRBV29-1
J: TRBJ2-1
CDR3: CSVERLATYNEQFF
DNA: TGCAGCGTTGAACGCCTAGCCACCTACAATGAGCAGTTCTTC

D: TRBD2
size: few
V: TRBV6-6
J: TRBJ2-5
CDR3: CASSYRLGLGEETQYF
DNA: TGTGCCAGCAGTTACCGACTGGGACTAGGGGAAGAGACCCAGTACTTC

D: NA
size: NA
V: TRBV9
J: TRBJ2-7
CDR3: CASSVALWATLHEQYF
DNA: TGTGCCAGCAGCGTAGCACTTTGGGCTACCCTTCACGAGCAGTACTTC

D: NA
size: few
V: TRBV5-6
J: TRBJ2-1
CDR3: CASSFTRPYNEQFF
DNA: TGTGCCAGCAGCTTTACGCGGCCCTACAATGAGCAGTTCTTC

D: NA
size: few
V: TRBV12-3/TRBV12-4
J: TRBJ1-3
CDR3: CASSSDDPQGYTSGNTIYF
DNA: TGTGCCAGCAGTTCAGATGACCCCCAGGGGTACACCTCTGGAAACACCATATATTTT

D: NA
size: NA
V: TRBV4-3
J: TRBJ2-3
CDR3: CASSRTAYSTDTQYF
DNA: TGCGCCAGCAGCCGTACAGCCTATAGCACAGATACGCAGTATTTT

D: NA
size: few
V: TRBV29-1
J: TRBJ2-5
CDR3: CSVEGSLGGQYF
DNA: TGCAGCGTTGAAGGGTCCTTGGGGGGCCAGTACTTC

D: NA
size: once
V: TRBV5-1
J: TRBJ2-5
CDR3: CASSLAEGGETQHF
DNA: TGCGCCAGCAGCTTGGCAGAGGGAGGAGAGACCCAGCACTTC

D: NA
size: few
V: TRBV5-8
J: TRBJ2-3
CDR3: CASRFDTRTDTQYF
DNA: TGTGCCAGCAGGTTCGATACGCGCACAGATACACAGTATTTT

D: NA
size: few
V: TRBV7-9
J: TRBJ2-1
CDR3: CACTTGASNEQFF
DNA: TGTGCCTGTACAACGGGAGCTTCCAATGAGCAGTTCTTC

D: NA
size: NA
V: TRBV5-1
J: TRBJ2-3
CDR3: CASSPYRATGDTQYF
DNA: TGCGCCAGCAGCCCCTATAGGGCCACAGGGGATACGCAGTATTTT

D: NA
size: few
V: TRBV29-1
J: TRBJ2-7
CDR3: CSVLAGSGTYEQYF
DNA: TGCAGCGTTCTGGCGGGGAGTGGGACCTACGAGCAGTACTTC

D: NA
size: NA
V: TRBV3-1
J: TRBJ2-1
CDR3: CASSQAKGGGLSYNEQFF
DNA: TGTGCCAGCAGCCAAGCTAAGGGAGGGGGACTGTCCTACAATGAGCAGTTCTTC

D: NA
size: few
V: TRBV20-1
J: TRBJ2-7
CDR3: CSATESYEQYF
DNA: TGCAGTGCCACGGAATCCTACGAGCAGTACTTC

D: NA
size: few
V: TRBV7-2
J: TRBJ1-2
CDR3: CASILGATNYGYTF
DNA: TGTGCCAGCATCCTGGGGGCTACTAACTATGGCTACACCTTC

D: NA
size: NA
V: TRBV29-1
J: TRBJ1-4
CDR3: CSVGVGNEKLFF
DNA: TGCAGCGTTGGAGTGGGAAATGAAAAACTGTTTTTT

D: NA
size: NA
V: TRBV20-1
J: TRBJ2-7
CDR3: CSARGPGVYEQYF
DNA: TGCAGTGCTAGGGGCCCCGGGGTCTACGAGCAGTACTTC

D: NA
size: NA
V: TRBV20-1
J: TRBJ2-5
CDR3: CSARDNSRDTAWETQYF
DNA: TGCAGTGCTAGAGATAATAGTAGGGACACAGCTTGGGAGACCCAGTACTTC

D: NA
size: NA
V: TRBV29-1
J: TRBJ2-1
CDR3: CSVETVGSYNEQFF
DNA: TGCAGCGTTGAGACAGTTGGCTCCTACAATGAGCAGTTCTTC

D: TRBD1
size: NA
V: TRBV5-5
J: TRBJ2-7
CDR3: CASSVRDRQYEQYF
DNA: TGTGCCAGCAGCGTCCGGGACAGACAATACGAGCAGTACTTC

D: NA
size: many
V: TRBV2
J: TRBJ2-3
CDR3: CASMRYGVADTQYF
DNA: TGTGCCAGCATGAGATATGGGGTTGCAGATACGCAGTATTTT

D: NA
size: NA
V: TRBV7-8
J: TRBJ1-1
CDR3: CASSPGPGSGEAFF
DNA: TGTGCCAGCAGCCCAGGACCTGGGTCAGGTGAAGCTTTCTTT

D: NA
size: few
V: TRBV20-1
J: TRBJ2-2
CDR3: CGASATAFTGELFF
DNA: TGCGGTGCTTCTGCAACAGCCTTCACCGGGGAGCTGTTTTTT

D: TRBD1
size: NA
V: TRBV12-3/TRBV12-4
J: TRBJ2-1
CDR3: CASSFPGGTEQFF
DNA: TGTGCCAGCAGTTTCCCAGGGGGTACTGAGCAGTTCTTC

D: TRBD2
size: many
V: TRBV4-2
J: TRBJ2-5
CDR3: CASSQFAGGRETQYF
DNA: TGTGCCAGCAGCCAATTTGCGGGGGGGCGGGAGACCCAGTACTTC

D: NA
size: NA
V: TRBV7-8
J: TRBJ1-5
CDR3: CASSPHGTDFYSNQPQHF
DNA: TGTGCCAGCAGCCCTCACGGGACGGACTTCTATAGCAATCAGCCCCAGCATTTT

D: NA
size: NA
V: TRBV29-1
J: TRBJ2-1
CDR3: CSVDAEYNEQFF
DNA: TGCAGCGTTGATGCAGAGTACAATGAGCAGTTCTTC

D: NA
size: NA
V: TRBV20-1
J: TRBJ2-5
CDR3: CSASPYDVPPSQETQYF
DNA: TGCAGTGCTAGCCCCTATGATGTTCCCCCGAGCCAAGAGACCCAGTACTTC

D: NA
size: few
V: TRBV5-4
J: TRBJ1-6
CDR3: CASSFQGSASPLHF
DNA: TGTGCCAGCAGCTTCCAGGGTTCGGCTTCACCCCTCCACTTT

D: TRBD1
size: few
V: TRBV28
J: TRBJ2-7
CDR3: CASSSRDRDSYEQYF
DNA: TGTGCCAGCAGTTCCCGTGACAGGGACTCCTACGAGCAGTACTTC

D: NA
size: NA
V: TRBV7-9
J: TRBJ1-2
CDR3: CASSPPGEGDGYTF
DNA: TGTGCCAGCAGCCCCCCAGGGGAGGGAGATGGCTACACCTTC

D: TRBD1
size: NA
V: TRBV12-3/TRBV12-4
J: TRBJ1-2
CDR3: CASTLTGRNYGYTF
DNA: TGTGCCAGCACTTTGACAGGGAGGAACTATGGCTACACCTTC

D: NA
size: few
V: TRBV5-6
J: TRBJ1-2
CDR3: CASSLAPEETNYGYTF
DNA: TGTGCCAGCAGCTTGGCCCCCGAAGAGACTAACTATGGCTACACCTTC